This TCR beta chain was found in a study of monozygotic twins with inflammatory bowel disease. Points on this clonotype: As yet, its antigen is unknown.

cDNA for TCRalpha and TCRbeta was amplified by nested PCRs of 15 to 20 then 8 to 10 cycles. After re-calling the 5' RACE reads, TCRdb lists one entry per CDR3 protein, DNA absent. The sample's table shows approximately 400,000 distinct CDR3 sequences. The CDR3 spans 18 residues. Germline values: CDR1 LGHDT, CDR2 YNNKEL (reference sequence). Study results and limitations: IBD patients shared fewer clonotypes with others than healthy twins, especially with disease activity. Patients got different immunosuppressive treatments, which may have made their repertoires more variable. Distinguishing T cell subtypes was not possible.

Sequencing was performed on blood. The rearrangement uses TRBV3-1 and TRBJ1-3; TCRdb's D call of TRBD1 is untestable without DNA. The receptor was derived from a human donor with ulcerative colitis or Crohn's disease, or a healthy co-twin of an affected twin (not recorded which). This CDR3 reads CASSQVLDIPSSGNTIYF.